The TCR beta chain under discussion was sequenced for a study of cytomegalovirus exposure and HLA in healthy donors. Study-wide results and limits: Immune exposure data for these donors was limited to CMV serostatus. The study labeled 150 to 200 TCR beta chains cytomegalovirus-associated. Clonal expansion was found to be greater in HLA-associated TCR beta chains than in equally common others in a later analysis.

A note on this clone: Its antigen is undetermined.

The donors (healthy individuals) were bone marrow donors. The PCR ran on 60 Vbeta and 13 Jbeta primers. Assay: immunoSEQ multiplex PCR; the TCRdb copy retains only in-frame clones and omits some. The sample lists approximately 90,000 clones; roughly four fifths were seen once. Trimming took off 2 bases at V and 4 bases at J, with 13 bases between the two ends. This CDR3 contains 15 residues. Germline V gives CDR1 MNHEY, CDR2 SVGAGI. The rearrangement links TRBV6-5 to TRBJ2-3, with D possibly being TRBD1 (5 bases). Sequenced material: PBMCs. The sequence came from a man aged 25-45 years in good health and CMV-seronegative. CDR3 sequence (DNA): TGTGCCAGCAGTTACGCCCCAGGGCTGCCAGATACGCAGTATTTT. It codes for CASSYAPGLPDTQYF.